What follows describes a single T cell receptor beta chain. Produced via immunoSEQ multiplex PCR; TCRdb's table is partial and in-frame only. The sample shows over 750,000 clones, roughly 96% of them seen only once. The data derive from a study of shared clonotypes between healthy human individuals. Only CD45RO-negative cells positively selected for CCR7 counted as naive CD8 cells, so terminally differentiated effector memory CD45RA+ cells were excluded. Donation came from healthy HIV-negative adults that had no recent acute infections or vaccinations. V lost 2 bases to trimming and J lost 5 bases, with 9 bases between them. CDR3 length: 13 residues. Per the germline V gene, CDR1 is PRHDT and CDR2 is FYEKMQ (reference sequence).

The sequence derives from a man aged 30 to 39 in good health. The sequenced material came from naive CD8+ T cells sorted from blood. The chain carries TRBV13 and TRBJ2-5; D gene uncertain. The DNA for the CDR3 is TGTGCCAGCAGCTTAATAGGGCTGGAGACCCAGTACTTC. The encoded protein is CASSLIGLETQYF.